This T cell receptor beta chain was observed in a study of cytomegalovirus exposure and HLA in healthy donors (dated 2017 in TCRdb). As for the study more broadly: A later analysis indicated that the 100 to 150 validation repertoires were generated on the platform also employed for the 720 or so repertoires of the first cohort. The study aimed to test whether signatures of past pathogen exposure could be identified by cataloging public T cell receptors. In addition to the first cohort of approximately 650 subjects, a separate validation cohort of 100 to 150 different subjects was used. The study combined high-throughput TCR immunosequencing, statistical association of individual TCRs with disease status, and machine learning to predict cytomegalovirus infection status. The full study reports these points: The authors suggested that the approach could potentially be generalized to other disease states and immunological phenotypes. A few of the identified cytomegalovirus-associated TCR beta chains were confirmed in vitro to be specific for cytomegalovirus antigens. In the study, around 160 TCR beta chains were listed as associated with cytomegalovirus. Subsequent analysis determined that TCRs grouped into clusters in the first cohort also showed a tendency toward co-occurrence across the roughly 120 validation repertoires, and 94% of cluster scores exceeded 0. The classifier was reported to diagnose cytomegalovirus status with high specificity and sensitivity in both the original cohort and the validation cohort. Across donors, most TCR sequences were observed very rarely, whereas some public TCRs were present in many individuals. A later analysis lacked HLA typing for the validation cohort, so it scored co-occurrence in that cohort across all 110 or so repertoires.

Separate from the approximately 700-subject first cohort, the validation cohort of about 130 subjects was the group to which the donors belonged. This clone was picked up one time. No cognate antigen has been identified for it. Base qualities are not provided; no much larger clone lies one nucleotide away. The library was built by means of the immunoSEQ multiplex PCR assay. From the authors' description of their analysis: To diagnose cytomegalovirus status from the catalog of TCR beta chain sequences, a statistical classification framework was built. TCRdb's version of the immuneACCESS table is confined to in-frame rearrangements and falls short of the full clone set. An unresolved V gene accounts for under half of the shortfall where checked; the remainder is of unknown origin. Clone size and the V and J calls come from that table; the DNA yielded D and trimming. The sample table records around 150,000 clones; about nine tenths of these occur just once. 5.7% of the sample lies in the top ten.

The germline V gene sets CDR1 to LGHNA and CDR2 to YSLEER. V was cut back by 4 bases and J by 3 bases, leaving a gap of 9 bases between them. The cysteine opens and the phenylalanine closes a CDR3 of 13 amino acids. Only the CDR3 DNA stays, 39 bases, in frame from base 1. The sequenced sample was PBMCs. The chain is assembled from TRBV4-3 and TRBJ2-5, with the D gene call left open. The source is a woman aged 30 to 39 in good health and CMV-seronegative. The DNA reads TGCGCCAGCAGCCCCTCGGCAGAAGAGACCCAGTACTTC. This yields the protein CASSPSAEETQYF.